This TCR beta chain was found in a study of Tregs in tolerant kidney transplant recipients. Here immunoSEQ multiplex PCR was the method, and the copy in TCRdb shows in-frame clones only, minus some. Found here are around 50,000 clones, about four fifths of them singletons; the top ten hold about 5%. Study findings and constraints: Few patients were studied, so findings need validation in larger groups.

Details on this clone: The antigen is not known.

This CDR3 comprises 11 residues. V lost 7 bases and J lost 2, with 7 bases in between. CDR1 SQVTM and CDR2 ANQGSEA come from the germline V gene. Sequencing input: CD4+ T cells from blood. This receptor was taken from a human donor in good health. The chain carries TRBV29-1 and TRBJ2-3, with D possibly matching TRBD1 (5 bases). The CDR3 loop reads CSGGFTDTQYF. Here the CDR3 DNA reads TGCAGCGGGGGCTTCACAGATACGCAGTATTTT.